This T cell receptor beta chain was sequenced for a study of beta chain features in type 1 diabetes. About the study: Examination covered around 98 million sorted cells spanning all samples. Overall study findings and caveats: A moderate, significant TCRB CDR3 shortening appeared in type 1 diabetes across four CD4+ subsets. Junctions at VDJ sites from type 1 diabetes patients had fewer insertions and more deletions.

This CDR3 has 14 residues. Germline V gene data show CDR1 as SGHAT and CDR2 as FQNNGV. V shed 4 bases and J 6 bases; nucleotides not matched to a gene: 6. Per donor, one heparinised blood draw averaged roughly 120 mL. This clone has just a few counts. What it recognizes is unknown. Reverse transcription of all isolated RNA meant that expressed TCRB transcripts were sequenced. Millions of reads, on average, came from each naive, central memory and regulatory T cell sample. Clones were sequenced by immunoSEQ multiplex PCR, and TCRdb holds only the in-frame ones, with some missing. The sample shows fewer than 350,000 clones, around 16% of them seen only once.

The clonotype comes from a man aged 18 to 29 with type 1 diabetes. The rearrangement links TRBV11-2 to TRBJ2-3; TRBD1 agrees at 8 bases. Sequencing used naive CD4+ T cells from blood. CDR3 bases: TGTGCCAGCAGCTCCGGACAGGGAAGGGATACGCAGTATTTT. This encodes CASSSGQGRDTQYF.